Here is one TCR beta chain with its context. Antigen specificity is unknown. The sample belongs to a study of brain T cells in children with intractable seizures. The CDR3 loop spans 15 amino acids. Trimming took 2 bases from V and 4 from J; bases not matched to a gene: 3. CDR1 and CDR2 from the germline V gene are MNHNY and SVGAGI (reference sequence). Time point denoted: blood from clinic visit 5 months post-surgery; TSC patient then seizure free. Sequencing was limited to surgery cases with top T cell transcript signatures in brain tissue. Pre-surgery treatment included at least one anti-epileptic drug. Whole-study findings and limits: Patients' HCMV serostatus was unknown; virus specificity rests on CDR3 similarity alone. Absence of clones before surgery may stem from lower sequencing depth.

Clones were read by immunoSEQ multiplex PCR, and TCRdb kept only the in-frame ones, dropping some. Among 300,000 to 400,000 clones, 93% were seen once, and the ten largest hold 4.5% to 7%. This clonotype originated in a boy in the first two years of life with tuberous sclerosis and intractable seizures. The chain joins TRBV6-6 to TRBJ2-1; 9 bases fit TRBD1. The sample was peripheral blood, taken roughly 5 months after surgery. In DNA form, the CDR3 reads TGTGCCAGCAGTTACGCACAGGGGGCTTACAATGAGCAGTTCTTC. This gives the protein CASSYAQGAYNEQFF.